This T cell receptor (beta chain) was identified during a study of STAT3 mutations in large granular lymphocyte leukemia. Concerning this clone: Its antigen is still unknown.

This table comes from immunoSEQ multiplex PCR, and its TCRdb copy is limited to in-frame clones, with some not included. The sample includes several thousand clones, around a third of them seen just once. Whole-study findings and limits: In T-cell large granular lymphocyte leukemia, about half of patients showed multiple immunodominant subclonotypes. Clonal expansion was inferred from other time points because no sample existed at each clone's first appearance.

Trimming left V 7 bases short and J 0 bases short, with 4 bases between. The CDR3 spans 13 residues. CDR1 and CDR2 from the germline V gene are MDHEN and SYDVKM. The chain combines TRBV28 with TRBJ2-6, with D unresolved. The sample comprised peripheral blood mononuclear cells. The source is a middle-aged woman with T-cell large granular lymphocyte leukemia. Some clones in this sample may be carry-over from other donors' samples. DNA of the CDR3: TGTGCCAGCATCAGCTCTGGGGCCAACGTCCTGACTTTC. Protein product: CASISSGANVLTF.